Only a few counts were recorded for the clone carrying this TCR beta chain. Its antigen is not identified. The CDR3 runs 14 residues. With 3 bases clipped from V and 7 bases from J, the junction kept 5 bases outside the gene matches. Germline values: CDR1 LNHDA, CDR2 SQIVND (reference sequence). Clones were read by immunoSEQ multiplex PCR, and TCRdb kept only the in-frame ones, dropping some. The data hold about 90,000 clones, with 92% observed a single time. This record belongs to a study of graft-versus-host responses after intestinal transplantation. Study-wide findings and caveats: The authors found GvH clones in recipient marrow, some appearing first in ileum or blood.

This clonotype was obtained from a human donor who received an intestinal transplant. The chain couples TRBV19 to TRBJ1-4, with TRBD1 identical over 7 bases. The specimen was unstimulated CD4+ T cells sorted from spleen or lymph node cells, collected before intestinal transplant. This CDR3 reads CASSMERGREKLFF. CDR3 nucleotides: TGTGCCAGTAGTATGGAAAGGGGGCGTGAAAAACTGTTTTTT.